This entry lists 2 T cell receptor beta chains sequenced from one sample in a study of T-cell reconstitution after alpha-beta-depleted transplantation in children. Preparing the TCRbeta library involved the use of unique molecular identifiers. TCRdb re-analysed the PCR reads in MiXCR, keeping a single row per CDR3 protein. Of approximately 500,000 distinct CDR3 sequences in the sample, about 10% were seen once. The sample here was PBMCs, taken before TCRalphabeta/CD19-depleted stem cell transplant. The receptor set was obtained from a child aged 2-15 years with inherited bone marrow failure, due to receive a stem cell transplant.

This clonotype occurred many times. The genes are TRBV7-8 and TRBJ2-5; no clear D gene. Germline values: CDR1 SGHVS, CDR2 FQNEAQ. With 5 bases removed from V and 0 bases from J, the gap between germline ends came to 16 bases. CDR3 size: 16 residues. The CDR3 loop is CASSQMWTMYQETQYF. In DNA form, the CDR3 reads TGTGCCAGCAGCCAGATGTGGACCATGTACCAAGAGACCCAGTACTTC.

This rearrangement joins TRBV19 to TRBJ1-4, with D perhaps TRBD1 (5 bases). Trimming stripped 5 bases from V and 5 bases from J, with 15 bases between. CDR3 size: 15 residues. Germline-derived CDR1 and CDR2 are LNHDA and SQIVND (reference sequence). Here the CDR3 reads CASSPTGTWNEKLFF. CDR3 in DNA: TGTGCCAGTAGTCCAACCGGGACTTGGAATGAAAAACTGTTTTTT.